These T cell receptor beta chains were read from a single sample in a study of T cells expressing NK-cell markers. TCRdb derives one entry per CDR3 protein from the 5' RACE reads, leaving out DNA. The sample table sets out about 260,000 distinct CDR3 sequences. Sequencing input: blood T cells: a sorted CD56 or NKG2C T cell subset, CD4+ or CD8+ T cells, or bulk PBMC T cells (not recorded which). These TCRs come from a woman between 18 and 70 years old in good health. Each CDR3 is given with its conserved first and last residue. Each record gives: J gene, V gene, CDR3 protein.

j_gene: TRBJ1-2
v_gene: TRBV12-3/TRBV12-4
CDR3aa: CASSFGQGAGFDYGYTF

j_gene: TRBJ2-1
v_gene: TRBV20-1
CDR3aa: CSASPVISYNEQFF

j_gene: TRBJ1-6
v_gene: TRBV5-1
CDR3aa: CASSLGQVGNSPLHF

j_gene: TRBJ1-1
v_gene: TRBV4-3
CDR3aa: CASSLVWGNTEAFF

j_gene: TRBJ2-4
v_gene: TRBV7-9
CDR3aa: CASSLGQGFKDIQYF

j_gene: TRBJ2-3
v_gene: TRBV20-1
CDR3aa: CSALLVATDTQYF

j_gene: TRBJ2-1
v_gene: TRBV12-3/TRBV12-4
CDR3aa: CASSLGTSGGADEQFF

j_gene: TRBJ1-6
v_gene: TRBV18
CDR3aa: CASSPPSSSYNSPLHF

j_gene: TRBJ2-4
v_gene: TRBV11-2
CDR3aa: CASSPGLVGTKNIQYF

j_gene: TRBJ1-5
v_gene: TRBV7-2
CDR3aa: CASSLARGQKPQHF

j_gene: TRBJ2-1
v_gene: TRBV12-3/TRBV12-4
CDR3aa: CASSLSGISSYNEQFF

j_gene: TRBJ2-5
v_gene: TRBV7-2
CDR3aa: CASSLNRGPETQYF

j_gene: TRBJ2-7
v_gene: TRBV3-1
CDR3aa: CASSQGLAGLYEQYF

j_gene: TRBJ2-3
v_gene: TRBV20-1
CDR3aa: CSAKRRTDTQYF

j_gene: TRBJ2-1
v_gene: TRBV7-3
CDR3aa: CASSLYGGVGYNEQFF

j_gene: TRBJ2-5
v_gene: TRBV7-6
CDR3aa: CASSLRLAGARETQYF

j_gene: TRBJ2-2
v_gene: TRBV7-2
CDR3aa: CASSTTTGELFF

j_gene: TRBJ1-2
v_gene: TRBV29-1
CDR3aa: CSVRTDGYGYTF

j_gene: TRBJ1-4
v_gene: TRBV3-1
CDR3aa: CASSQDQPQGRGNGHNEKLFF

j_gene: TRBJ1-1
v_gene: TRBV3-1
CDR3aa: CASTQGRGLEAFF